Shown below are 3 T cell receptor beta chains from a single sample sequenced in a study of OX40 agonist ivuxolimab in advanced cancers. Measured with immunoSEQ multiplex PCR; TCRdb has only the in-frame clones, and not every one. The table has roughly 99,000 clones, about 91% seen once. The material sequenced was CD4+ or CD8+ T cells sorted from blood, taken in a trial of the OX40 agonist ivuxolimab. The origin of the receptors is an adult with an advanced solid tumor such as melanoma, head and neck, liver or kidney cancer.

To note about this clone: At one end, the junction sequence differs from germline, possibly due to a read error. V and J are TRBV2 and TRBJ2-7; D is possibly TRBD1 (5 bases). Germline V CDR1 and CDR2: SNHLY, FYNNEI. The CDR3 length is 13 residues. The CDR3 is CASTEPDSYEQYF. The CDR3 DNA is TGTGCCAGCACTGAACCCGACAGCTACGAGCAGTACTTC.

The chain recombines TRBV9 with TRBJ1-4; D might be TRBD1 (6 bases). The CDR3 contains 17 residues. In germline, CDR1 is SGDLS, CDR2 YYNGEE. V lost 4 bases to trimming and J lost 5 bases, with 21 bases between them. The CDR3 coding sequence is TGTGCCAGCAGCTCCCACCCGACTCCGGGACAAAATGAAAAACTGTTTTTT. Its translation: CASSSHPTPGQNEKLFF. The variable domain in full, completed from reference TRBV9 and TRBJ1-4, reads DSGVTQTPKHLITATGQRVTLRCSPRSGDLSVYWYQQSLDQGLQFLIQYYNGEERAKGNILERFSAQQFPDLHSELNLSSLELGDSALYFCASSSHPTPGQNEKLFFGSGTQLSVL.

The chain uses TRBV6-5 and TRBJ1-1; weak D call: TRBD1 (6 bases). Per the germline V gene, CDR1 is MNHEY and CDR2 is SVGAGI. The CDR3 consists of 15 residues. The ends were cut back, 2 bases at V and 1 base at J, with 11 bases in the middle. The CDR3 DNA reads TGTGCCAGCAGTTACGGGGAGGGACAGAACACTGAAGCTTTCTTT. The encoded protein is CASSYGEGQNTEAFF.